This T cell receptor (beta chain) was found in a study of blood T cell repertoires in COVID-19. Overall study context: The samples span acute and convalescent COVID-19 from the United States, Italy and Spain. Nucleic acid was either cDNA or gDNA, and it came from T cells, B-cell-depleted T cells, or PBMCs.

The CDR3 runs 14 residues. V was pared by 1 base and J by 8 bases, with 14 bases between. From germline, CDR1 is MNHEY and CDR2 SMNVEV (reference sequence). In the authors' workflow: Counts of nucleated cells, estimated from reference gene primer amplification, were obtained. Method: immunoSEQ multiplex PCR; TCRdb's copy keeps in-frame clones and lacks some. V and J calls plus clone size are reproduced from that table; the DNA served to infer D and trimming. The sample yields 140,000 or so clones, 70% to 90% seen once. This clone came up a few times. The sample comprised peripheral blood. J is TRBJ1-2 and V is TRBV27; D remains unclear. The sequence was obtained from a woman in her fifties or sixties with acute or convalescent COVID-19. In DNA, the CDR3 is TGTGCCAGCAGTTTATTAGGAGGGTCCTTCGGCTACACCTTC. Its protein product is CASSLLGGSFGYTF.